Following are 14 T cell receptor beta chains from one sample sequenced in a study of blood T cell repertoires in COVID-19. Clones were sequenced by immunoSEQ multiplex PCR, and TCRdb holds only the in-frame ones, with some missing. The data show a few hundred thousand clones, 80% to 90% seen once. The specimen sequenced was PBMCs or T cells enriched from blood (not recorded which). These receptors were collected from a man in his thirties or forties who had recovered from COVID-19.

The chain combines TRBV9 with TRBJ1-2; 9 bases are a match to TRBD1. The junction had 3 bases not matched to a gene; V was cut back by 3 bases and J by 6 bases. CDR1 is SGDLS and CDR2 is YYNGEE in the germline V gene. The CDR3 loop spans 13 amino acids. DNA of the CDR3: TGTGCCAGCAGCGACGGACAGGGGCATGGCTACACCTTC. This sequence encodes CASSDGQGHGYTF.

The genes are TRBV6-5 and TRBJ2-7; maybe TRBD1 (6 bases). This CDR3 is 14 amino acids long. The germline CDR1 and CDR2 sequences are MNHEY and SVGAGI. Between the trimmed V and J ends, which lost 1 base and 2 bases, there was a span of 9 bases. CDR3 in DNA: TGTGCCAGCAGTTACTTGGGACAAGCCTACGAGCAGTACTTC. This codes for CASSYLGQAYEQYF.

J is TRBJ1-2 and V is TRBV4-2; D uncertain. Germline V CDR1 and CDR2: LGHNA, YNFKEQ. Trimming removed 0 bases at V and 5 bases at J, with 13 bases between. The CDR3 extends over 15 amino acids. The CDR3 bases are TGTGCCAGCAGCCAAGATCGTACGGGTTTGTATGGCTACACCTTC. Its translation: CASSQDRTGLYGYTF.

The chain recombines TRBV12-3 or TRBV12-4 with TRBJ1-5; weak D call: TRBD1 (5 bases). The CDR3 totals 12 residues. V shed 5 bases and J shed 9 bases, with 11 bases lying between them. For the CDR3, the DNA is TGTGCCAGCAGTACCAGGGTGGGGCCCCAGCATTTT. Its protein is CASSTRVGPQHF.

This CDR3 reads CASSLGADRGYEQYF. The CDR3 region has the DNA TGTGCCAGCAGCTTAGGTGCTGATAGGGGCTACGAGCAGTACTTC. V and J are TRBV7-2 and TRBJ2-7; a weak D match, TRBD1 (5 bases). The germline gives CDR1 SGHTA, CDR2 FQGNSA. This CDR3 comprises 15 residues. V lost 1 base and J lost 3, with 13 bases in between. The complete variable domain, with remaining parts taken from reference TRBV7-2 and TRBJ2-7, reads GAGVSQSPSNKVTEKGKDVELRCDPISGHTALYWYRQSLGQGLEFLIYFQGNSAPDKSGLPSDRFSAERTGGSVSTLTIQRTQQEDSAVYLCASSLGADRGYEQYFGPGTRLTVT.

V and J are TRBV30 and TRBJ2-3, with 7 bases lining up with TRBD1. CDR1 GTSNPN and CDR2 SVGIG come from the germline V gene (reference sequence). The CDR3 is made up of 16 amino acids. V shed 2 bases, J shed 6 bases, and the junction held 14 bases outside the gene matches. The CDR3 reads CAWSRQGRPDADTQYF. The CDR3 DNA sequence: TGTGCCTGGAGTCGACAGGGACGCCCAGACGCTGATACGCAGTATTTT.

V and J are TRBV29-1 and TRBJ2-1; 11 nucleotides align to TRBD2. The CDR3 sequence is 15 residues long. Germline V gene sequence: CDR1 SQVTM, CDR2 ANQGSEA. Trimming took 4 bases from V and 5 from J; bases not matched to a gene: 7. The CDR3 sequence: CSVGSSGGTDNEQFF. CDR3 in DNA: TGCAGCGTTGGCTCTAGCGGGGGGACGGACAATGAGCAGTTCTTC.

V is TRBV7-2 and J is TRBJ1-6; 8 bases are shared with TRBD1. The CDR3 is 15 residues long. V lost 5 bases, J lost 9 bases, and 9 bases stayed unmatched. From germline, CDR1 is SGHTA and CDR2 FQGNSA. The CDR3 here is CASSPLQGGVSPLHF. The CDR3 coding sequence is TGTGCCAGCAGCCCACTACAGGGGGGTGTTTCACCCCTCCACTTT.

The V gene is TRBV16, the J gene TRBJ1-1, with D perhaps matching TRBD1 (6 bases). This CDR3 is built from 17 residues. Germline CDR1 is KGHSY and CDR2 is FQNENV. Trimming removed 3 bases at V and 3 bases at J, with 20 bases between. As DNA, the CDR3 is TGTGCCAGCAGCCACAGGGATAGGGGGATTGGGGACACTGAAGCTTTCTTT. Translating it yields CASSHRDRGIGDTEAFF.

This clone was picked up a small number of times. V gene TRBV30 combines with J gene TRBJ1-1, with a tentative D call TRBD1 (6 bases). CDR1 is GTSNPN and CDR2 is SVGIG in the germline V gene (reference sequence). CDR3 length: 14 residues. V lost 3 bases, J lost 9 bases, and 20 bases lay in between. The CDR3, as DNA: TGTGCCTGGAGCAAAAACTACGGAACAGGGCAAGCTTTCTTT. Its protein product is CAWSKNYGTGQAFF.

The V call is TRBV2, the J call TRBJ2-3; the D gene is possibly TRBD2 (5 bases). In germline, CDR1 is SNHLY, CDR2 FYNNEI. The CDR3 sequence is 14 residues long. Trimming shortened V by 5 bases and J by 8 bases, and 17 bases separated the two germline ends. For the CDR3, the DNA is TGTGCCAGCAGTTCGTCTAGCACGAGATTTACGCAGTATTTT. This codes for CASSSSSTRFTQYF.

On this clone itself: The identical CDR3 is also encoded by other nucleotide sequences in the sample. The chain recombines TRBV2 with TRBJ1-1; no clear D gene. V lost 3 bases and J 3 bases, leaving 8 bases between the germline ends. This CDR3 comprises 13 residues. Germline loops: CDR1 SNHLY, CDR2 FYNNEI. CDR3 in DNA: TGTGCCAGCAGTGACGGTCGAGACACTGAAGCTTTCTTT. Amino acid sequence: CASSDGRDTEAFF.

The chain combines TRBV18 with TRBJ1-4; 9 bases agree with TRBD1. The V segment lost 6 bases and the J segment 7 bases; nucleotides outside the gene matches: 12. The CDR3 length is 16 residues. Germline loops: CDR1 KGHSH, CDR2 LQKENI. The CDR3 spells CASSSPYRDRAEKLFF. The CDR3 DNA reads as TGTGCCAGCTCTTCACCGTACCGGGACAGGGCTGAAAAACTGTTTTTT.

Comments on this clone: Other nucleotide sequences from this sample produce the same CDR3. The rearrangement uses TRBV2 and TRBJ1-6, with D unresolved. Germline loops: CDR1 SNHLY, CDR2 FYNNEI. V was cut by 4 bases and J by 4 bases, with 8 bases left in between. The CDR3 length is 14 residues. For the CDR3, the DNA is TGTGCCAGCAGTGTAGAACAGTATAATTCACCCCTCCACTTT. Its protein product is CASSVEQYNSPLHF.